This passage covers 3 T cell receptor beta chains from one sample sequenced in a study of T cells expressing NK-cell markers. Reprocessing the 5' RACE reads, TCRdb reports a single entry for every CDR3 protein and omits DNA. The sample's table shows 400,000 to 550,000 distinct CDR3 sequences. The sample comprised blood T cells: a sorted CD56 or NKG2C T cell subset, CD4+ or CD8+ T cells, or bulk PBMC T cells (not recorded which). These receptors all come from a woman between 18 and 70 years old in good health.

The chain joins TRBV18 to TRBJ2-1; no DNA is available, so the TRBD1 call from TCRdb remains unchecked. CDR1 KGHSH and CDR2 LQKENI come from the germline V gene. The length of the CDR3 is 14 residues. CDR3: CASSPDTGYNEQFF. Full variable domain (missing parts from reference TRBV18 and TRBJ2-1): NAGVMQNPRHLVRRRGQEARLRCSPMKGHSHVYWYRQLPEEGLKFMVYLQKENIIDESGMPKERFSAEFPKEGPSILRIQQVVRGDSAAYFCASSPDTGYNEQFFGPGTRLTVL.

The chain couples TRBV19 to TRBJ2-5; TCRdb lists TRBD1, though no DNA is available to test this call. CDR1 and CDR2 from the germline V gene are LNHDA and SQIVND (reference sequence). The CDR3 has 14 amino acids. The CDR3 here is CASSVWTGDETQYF.

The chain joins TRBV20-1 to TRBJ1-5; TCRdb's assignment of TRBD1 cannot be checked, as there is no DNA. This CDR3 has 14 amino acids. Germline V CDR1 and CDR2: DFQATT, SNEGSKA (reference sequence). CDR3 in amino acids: CSASATGYRQPQHF.